This TCR beta chain was found in a study of T cell responses to AZD1222 COVID-19 vaccine. Overall study: The analysis combined second doses at about 4 or about 12 weeks.

Only in-frame clones appear in the TCRdb table, and some are missing; sequencing was by immunoSEQ multiplex PCR. The repertoire has 90,000 to 100,000 clones, 70% to 90% of them found once; the top ten carry about 3%. CDR3 length equals 16 residues. The germline V and J ends were trimmed by 4 bases and 4 bases, with 19 bases remaining between them. Germline V gene data show CDR1 as KGHSH and CDR2 as LQKENI. This TCR derives from an adult in good health. This sequence joins TRBV18 and TRBJ1-1; possibly TRBD1 for D (5 bases). The starting material was peripheral blood, obtained on day 0 of AZD1222 vaccination. The CDR3 bases are TGTGCCAGCTCACGGGCAAAACGACCAAGGGGCACTGAAGCTTTCTTT. Translated, it gives CASSRAKRPRGTEAFF.